These 9 T cell receptor beta chains were sequenced from one sample in a study of blood T cells in healthy people across ages. Alongside a J-beta primer mix, a sample-barcoded 5' primer served in a second PCR lasting roughly 6 to 11 cycles. TCRdb redid the calling of the 5' RACE reads with MiXCR, one entry per CDR3 protein. The sample yields more than 1.4 million distinct CDR3 sequences, approximately 42% seen once. Sequencing was performed on blood. The receptors here all came from a young woman in good health.

This clonotype was counted ten times or more. The V call is TRBV11-2, the J call TRBJ2-1, with 14 positions matching TRBD2. Trimming cost V 4 bases and J 1 base; bases outside gene matches: 3. CDR3 size: 17 residues. Germline V gives CDR1 SGHAT, CDR2 FQNNGV. CDR3 DNA: TGTGCCAGCAGCTCCGGGACTAGCGGGAGTTCCTACAATGAGCAGTTCTTC. This codes for CASSSGTSGSSYNEQFF. Based on the CDR3 plus reference TRBV11-2 and TRBJ2-1, the full variable domain is EAGVAQSPRYKIIEKRQSVAFWCNPISGHATLYWYQQILGQGPKLLIQFQNNGVVDDSQLPKDRFSAERLKGVDSTLKIQPAKLEDSAVYLCASSSGTSGSSYNEQFFGPGTRLTVL.

The rearrangement joins TRBV7-9 to TRBJ2-3, with D possibly TRBD2 on 5 matching bases. Trimming took 4 bases from V and 1 from J, leaving 15 bases between them. The CDR3 covers 16 residues. The germline CDR1 and CDR2 sequences are SEHNR and FQNEAQ (reference sequence). CDR3 bases: TGTGCCAGCAGCTCTAGGACTGGACTTCGCACAGATACGCAGTATTTT. Protein: CASSSRTGLRTDTQYF.

The chain links TRBV29-1 to TRBJ2-1; TRBD2 matches at 8 bases. The V gene end was trimmed by 4 bases and the J gene end by 0 bases; junction bases not matched to a gene: 2. The CDR3 extends over 14 amino acids. The germline V gene encodes CDR1 SQVTM and CDR2 ANQGSEA. CDR3 protein: CSVASGLSYNEQFF. The CDR3 DNA sequence: TGCAGCGTTGCTAGCGGGCTCTCCTACAATGAGCAGTTCTTC.

The rearrangement joins TRBV15 to TRBJ2-5; D uncertain. In germline, CDR1 is LNHNV, CDR2 YYDKDF (reference sequence). V was trimmed by 0 bases and J by 11 bases, leaving 19 bases between them. The CDR3 has 15 amino acids. The DNA of the CDR3 is TGTGCCACCAGCAGAGATCTGGGCAATTGGGTGGAGCAGTACTTC. Its protein product is CATSRDLGNWVEQYF.

J is TRBJ1-3 and V is TRBV3-1, with 9 bases matching TRBD1. The ends lost 7 bases at V and 2 bases at J; junction bases unmatched: 3. Looked up from germline, CDR1 is LGHDT and CDR2 is YNNKEL (reference sequence). The CDR3 runs 14 residues. The CDR3 protein is CASTTGGPGNTIYF. The CDR3 region has the DNA TGTGCCAGCACCACAGGGGGCCCTGGAAACACCATATATTTT.

This sequence joins TRBV20-1 and TRBJ1-6, with D tentatively TRBD1 (5 bases). Per the germline V gene, CDR1 is DFQATT and CDR2 is SNEGSKA (reference sequence). The CDR3 consists of 14 residues. V lost 1 base and J lost 8, with 12 bases in between. CDR3 loop: CSARALRDDSPLHF. The CDR3 DNA follows: TGCAGTGCTAGAGCCCTGCGGGACGATTCACCCCTCCACTTT.

The rearrangement joins TRBV7-9 to TRBJ2-3; TRBD2 matches 16 bases. From germline, CDR1 is SEHNR and CDR2 FQNEAQ (reference sequence). The CDR3 spans 18 residues. After removal of 6 bases from V and 5 bases from J, the junction contained 11 bases not matched to a gene. CDR3 sequence reads: CASRGLAGGPVRVDTQYF. Written as DNA, the CDR3 is TGTGCCAGCAGGGGACTAGCGGGAGGGCCTGTTCGTGTAGATACGCAGTATTTT.

This clonotype came up a few times. The rearrangement links TRBV27 to TRBJ2-6; a weak D match, TRBD1 (6 bases). The CDR3 loop spans 16 amino acids. Germline CDR1 reads MNHEY; CDR2 reads SMNVEV (reference sequence). V lost 6 bases to trimming and J lost 4 bases, with 16 bases between them. The CDR3 loop reads CASSPIDRFGANVLTF. For the CDR3, the DNA is TGTGCCAGCAGCCCGATCGACAGGTTCGGGGCCAACGTCCTGACTTTC.

This clonotype appeared a few times. This sequence joins TRBV15 and TRBJ2-7; D ambiguous. The CDR3 has 14 residues. In germline, CDR1 is LNHNV, CDR2 YYDKDF (reference sequence). V shed 0 bases and J shed 4 bases, with 10 bases lying between them. The CDR3 protein is CATSRDVQDYEQYF. CDR3 DNA: TGTGCCACCAGCAGAGATGTGCAGGATTACGAGCAGTACTTC.